Shown below are 17 T cell receptor beta chains from a single sample sequenced in a study of T-cell memory formation after mild COVID-19. TCRdb re-called the 5' RACE reads through MiXCR, storing one row per CDR3 protein. The sample holds around 25,000 distinct CDR3 sequences; about 8% are singletons and the top ten take over 12%. The sequenced material came from PBMCs or a T cell subset sorted from them (not recorded which). The source is an adult woman who had mild COVID-19 (a few samples of this study predate the infection). Cell type and time point are not known.

This clonotype was found many times. The rearrangement links TRBV24-1 to TRBJ2-7, with D possibly being TRBD1 or TRBD2 (5 bases each). The germline V gene encodes CDR1 KGHDR and CDR2 SFDVKD. The CDR3 runs to 15 residues. Trimming took 1 base from V and 3 from J, leaving 12 bases between them. For the CDR3, the DNA is TGTGCCACCAGTGATTTCCCCAGGGACGGCTACGAGCAGTACTTC. Its translation is CATSDFPRDGYEQYF.

This clonotype was recorded many times. The CDR3 DNA sequence: TGCAGTGCTAGAGATGCCGGGAACATGAACACTGAAGCTTTCTTT. Its translation is CSARDAGNMNTEAFF. V and J are TRBV20-1 and TRBJ1-1; D unresolved. CDR1 and CDR2 from the germline V gene are DFQATT and SNEGSKA (reference sequence). The CDR3 is made up of 15 amino acids. V shed 0 bases and J shed 0 bases, with 11 bases lying between them.

This clonotype was counted at least ten times. The chain is built from TRBV5-4 and TRBJ2-7, with D unclear. This CDR3 is 16 amino acids long. Deletions cut 0 bases from V and 4 bases from J, with 17 bases between. Germline CDR1 SGHNT, CDR2 YYREEE (reference sequence). CDR3 DNA sequence: TGTGCCAGCAGCTTGGATGTCATGGCAGGCGATTACGAGCAGTACTTC. It codes for CASSLDVMAGDYEQYF. Variable domain in full (rest from reference TRBV5-4 and TRBJ2-7): ETGVTQSPTHLIKTRGQQVTLRCSSQSGHNTVSWYQQALGQGPQFIFQYYREEENGRGNFPPRFSGLQFPNYSSELNVNALELDDSALYLCASSLDVMAGDYEQYFGPGTRLTVT.

This clonotype was observed a few times. This chain links TRBV29-1 with TRBJ1-4; D perhaps matches TRBD1 (5 bases). Trimming removed 6 bases from V and 3 bases from J, with 11 bases in between. This CDR3 is built from 13 residues. Per germline, CDR1 SQVTM and CDR2 ANQGSEA. CDR3 in amino acids: CSVGRDSNEKLFF. CDR3 DNA sequence: TGCAGCGTCGGCCGGGACTCTAATGAAAAACTGTTTTTT.

This clonotype is termed medium-sized (0.01 to 0.1%). This sequence joins TRBV7-9 and TRBJ2-7, with a possible D match to TRBD1 (6 bases). This CDR3 is built from 18 residues. V was trimmed by 3 bases and J by 1 base, leaving 22 bases between them. Germline V gene data show CDR1 as SEHNR and CDR2 as FQNEAQ (reference sequence). The DNA for the CDR3 is TGTGCCAGCAGCTTCGAGGAGTCGTGGGCAGGGGCGTCCTACGAGCAGTACTTC. Its protein is CASSFEESWAGASYEQYF.

This clonotype was counted ten times or more. The chain's CDR3 is CAISEGGHYGYTF. CDR3 nucleotide sequence: TGTGCCATCAGTGAAGGGGGCCACTATGGCTACACCTTC. This sequence joins TRBV10-3 and TRBJ1-2; TRBD1 aligns across 7 bases. Germline CDR1 reads ENHRY; CDR2 reads SYGVKD. V gave up 3 bases and J gave up 3 bases; unmatched junction bases: 1. This CDR3 comprises 13 residues.

This clonotype has a count of ten or more. CDR3 DNA: TGTGCCAGCAGCTCTCCACCTGGGGGCAGGGGGAACGAGCAGTACTTC. It codes for CASSSPPGGRGNEQYF. The J gene is TRBJ2-7, the V gene TRBV7-2, with TRBD1 matching over 7 bases. V was pared by 4 bases and J by 5 bases, with 14 bases of the junction left unmatched. The germline V gene encodes CDR1 SGHTA and CDR2 FQGNSA. The CDR3 loop spans 16 amino acids.

This clonotype was counted many times. The genes are TRBV9 and TRBJ2-5, with D perhaps assigned TRBD1 or TRBD2 (6 bases each). CDR1 is SGDLS and CDR2 is YYNGEE in the germline V gene. Trimming removed 4 bases at V and 2 bases at J, with 12 bases between. The CDR3 contains 14 residues. The CDR3 coding sequence is TGTGCCAGCAGCATGAAAGGGGGGCAAGAGACCCAGTACTTC. Residues: CASSMKGGQETQYF.

This clonotype was seen ten or more times. The chain has TRBV5-1 and TRBJ2-7; D possibly corresponds to TRBD1 (5 bases). This CDR3 is 11 amino acids long. V lost 6 bases and J 3 bases, leaving 7 bases between the germline ends. Germline V gene lookup returns CDR1 SGHRS and CDR2 YFSETQ. The CDR3 here is CASTDSYEQYF. CDR3 in DNA: TGCGCCAGCACCGACAGCTACGAGCAGTACTTC.

The chain links TRBV5-4 to TRBJ2-1, with TRBD1 as a possible D gene (5 bases). Trimming stripped 2 bases from V and 9 bases from J, with 18 bases between. Looked up from germline, CDR1 is SGHNT and CDR2 is YYREEE (reference sequence). This CDR3 has 15 residues. The CDR3 reads CASSFGGRGRGEQFF. CDR3 coding DNA: TGTGCCAGCAGCTTTGGCGGCAGAGGAAGGGGTGAGCAGTTCTTC.

This clonotype has just a few counts. The genes are TRBV6-2 or TRBV6-3 and TRBJ2-3, with TRBD1 identical over 7 bases. This CDR3 has 14 residues. Germline V gene lookup returns CDR1 MNHEY and CDR2 SVGEGT. Trimming at V came to 7 bases and at J to 2 bases, leaving 6 bases not matched to a gene. The CDR3 sequence is CASKGAGFTDTQYF. CDR3 DNA: TGTGCCAGCAAGGGGGCAGGGTTCACAGATACGCAGTATTTT.

Relative to its sample, this clonotype is medium-sized (0.01 to 0.1%). J is TRBJ2-1 and V is TRBV6-2 or TRBV6-3; D may match TRBD1 or TRBD2 (5 bases each). The CDR3 extends over 14 amino acids. V dropped 4 bases and J dropped 2 bases, with 9 bases sitting between them. Per germline, CDR1 MNHEY and CDR2 SVGEGT. For the CDR3, the DNA is TGTGCCAGCAGTTCCAGGGAGACCTACAATGAGCAGTTCTTC. Translating gives CASSSRETYNEQFF.

In its sample, this clonotype was seen many times. The chain uses TRBV4-1 and TRBJ1-4; D call uncertain. The CDR3 spans 15 residues. V was trimmed by 5 bases and J by 4 bases, leaving 14 bases between them. Germline lookup yields CDR1 MGHRA and CDR2 YSYEKL. In DNA, the CDR3 is TGCGCCAGCAGCTACCCGGGGAGGGATAATGAAAAACTGTTTTTT. Protein: CASSYPGRDNEKLFF.

This clonotype was detected ten times or more. The CDR3 loop is CASSRLWTRAYEQYF. The CDR3 region has the DNA TGTGCCAGCAGCCGACTCTGGACTAGAGCCTACGAGCAGTACTTC. The chain employs TRBV6-5 and TRBJ2-7; TRBD2 matches at 7 bases. Trimming removed 6 bases from V and 2 bases from J; junction bases left unmatched: 10. The CDR3 has 15 residues. Germline V CDR1 and CDR2: MNHEY, SVGAGI.

This clonotype was seen repeatedly, ten times or more. The chain employs TRBV12-3 or TRBV12-4 and TRBJ1-5; maybe TRBD1 (6 bases). V was cut by 7 bases and J by 8 bases, with 15 bases left in between. The CDR3 has 13 residues. DNA of the CDR3: TGTGCCAGCAACACAGGGTCGGGAGAGCCCCAGCATTTT. Protein sequence: CASNTGSGEPQHF.

This clonotype was detected many times. CDR3 in DNA: TGTGCCAGCAGGGACACAGGACTCTACGAGCAGTACTTC. Translating it yields CASRDTGLYEQYF. The genes are TRBV6-2 or TRBV6-3 and TRBJ2-7; either TRBD1 or TRBD2 may fit D (5 bases each). Per the germline V gene, CDR1 is MNHEY and CDR2 is SVGEGT. The CDR3 is 13 amino acids. Between the trimmed V and J ends, which lost 6 bases and 3 bases, there was a span of 12 bases.

The sample holds many counts of this clonotype. The chain uses TRBV6-2 or TRBV6-3 and TRBJ1-1, with 7 bases aligning to TRBD1. V shed 1 base, J shed 3 bases, and the junction held 2 bases outside the gene matches. CDR1 is MNHEY, CDR2 SVGEGT, per germline. The CDR3 has 14 amino acids. The CDR3 protein is CASSYWTGHTEAFF. DNA of the CDR3: TGTGCCAGCAGTTACTGGACAGGTCACACTGAAGCTTTCTTT.